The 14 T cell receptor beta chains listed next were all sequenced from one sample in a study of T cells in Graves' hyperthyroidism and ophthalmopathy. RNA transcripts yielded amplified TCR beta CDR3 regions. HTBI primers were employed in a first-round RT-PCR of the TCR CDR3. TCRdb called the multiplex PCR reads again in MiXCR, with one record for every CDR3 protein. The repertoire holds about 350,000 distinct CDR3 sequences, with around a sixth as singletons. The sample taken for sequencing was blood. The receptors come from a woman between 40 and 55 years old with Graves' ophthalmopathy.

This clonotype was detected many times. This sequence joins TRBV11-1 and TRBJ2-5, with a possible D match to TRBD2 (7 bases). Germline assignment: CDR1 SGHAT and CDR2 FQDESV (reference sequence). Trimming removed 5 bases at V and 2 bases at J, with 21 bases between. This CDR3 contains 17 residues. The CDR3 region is CASSRGAGTHKQETQYF. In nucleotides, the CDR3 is TGTGCCAGCAGCCGGGGGGCCGGGACACATAAACAAGAGACCCAGTACTTC.

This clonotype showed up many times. The CDR3 DNA sequence: TGTGCCAGCAGCCCACTTTACCGGGACAGCTCAACCTACGAGCAGTACTTC. Its protein product is CASSPLYRDSSTYEQYF. The J gene is TRBJ2-7, the V gene TRBV7-8; 7 bases match TRBD1. The CDR3 length is 17 residues. Looked up from germline, CDR1 is SGHVS and CDR2 is FQNEAQ. Trimming removed 5 bases from V and 2 bases from J; junction bases left unmatched: 15.

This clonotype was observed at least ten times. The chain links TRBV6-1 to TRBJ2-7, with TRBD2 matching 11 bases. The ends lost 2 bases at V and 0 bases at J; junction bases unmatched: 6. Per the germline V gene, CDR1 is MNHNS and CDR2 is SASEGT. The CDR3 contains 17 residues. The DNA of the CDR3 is TGTGCCAGCAGTGAACTAGCGGGAGGTCTGAGCTCCTACGAGCAGTACTTC. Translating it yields CASSELAGGLSSYEQYF.

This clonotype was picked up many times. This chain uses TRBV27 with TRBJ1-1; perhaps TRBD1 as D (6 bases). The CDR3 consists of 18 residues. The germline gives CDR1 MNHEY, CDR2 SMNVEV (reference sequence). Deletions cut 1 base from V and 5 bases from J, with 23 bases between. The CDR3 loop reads CASSLFAPSQGSGTEAFF. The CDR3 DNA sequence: TGTGCCAGCAGTTTATTCGCACCTTCACAGGGCTCTGGGACTGAAGCTTTCTTT.

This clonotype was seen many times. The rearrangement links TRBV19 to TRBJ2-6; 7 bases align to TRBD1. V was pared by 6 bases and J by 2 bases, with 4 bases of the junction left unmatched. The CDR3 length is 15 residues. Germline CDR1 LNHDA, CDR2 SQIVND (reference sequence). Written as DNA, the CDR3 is TGTGCCAGTAGGACTACAGGGGCTGGGGCCAACGTCCTGACTTTC. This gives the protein CASRTTGAGANVLTF.

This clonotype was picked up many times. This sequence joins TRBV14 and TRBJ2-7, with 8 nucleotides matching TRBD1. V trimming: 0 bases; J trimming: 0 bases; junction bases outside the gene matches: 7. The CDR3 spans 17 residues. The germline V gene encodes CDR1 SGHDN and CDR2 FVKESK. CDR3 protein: CASSQDTDRGHSYEQYF. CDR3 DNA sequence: TGTGCCAGCAGCCAAGACACCGACAGGGGTCACTCCTACGAGCAGTACTTC.

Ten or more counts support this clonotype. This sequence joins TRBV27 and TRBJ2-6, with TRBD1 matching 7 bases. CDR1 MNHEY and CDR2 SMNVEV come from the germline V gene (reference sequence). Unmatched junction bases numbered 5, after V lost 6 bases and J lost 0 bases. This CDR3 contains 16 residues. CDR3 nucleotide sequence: TGTGCCAGCAGCCAGGGGGACGTCTCTGGGGCCAACGTCCTGACTTTC. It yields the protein CASSQGDVSGANVLTF. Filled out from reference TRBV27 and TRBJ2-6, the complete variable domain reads EAQVTQNPRYLITVTGKKLTVTCSQNMNHEYMSWYRQDPGLGLRQIYYSMNVEVTDKGDVPEGYKVSRKEKRNFPLILESPSPNQTSLYFCASSQGDVSGANVLTFGAGSRLTVL.

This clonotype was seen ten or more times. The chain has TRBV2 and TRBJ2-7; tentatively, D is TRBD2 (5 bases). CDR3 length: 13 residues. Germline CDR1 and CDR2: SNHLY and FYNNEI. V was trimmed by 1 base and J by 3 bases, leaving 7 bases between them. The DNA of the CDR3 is TGTGCCAGCAGTGAAGAACGGGACTACGAGCAGTACTTC. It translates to CASSEERDYEQYF.

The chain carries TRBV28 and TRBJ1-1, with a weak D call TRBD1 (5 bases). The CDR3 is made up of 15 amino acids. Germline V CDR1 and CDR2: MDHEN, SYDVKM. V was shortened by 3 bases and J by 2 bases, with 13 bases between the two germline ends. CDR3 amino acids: CASSLVGGINTEAFF. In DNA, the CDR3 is TGTGCCAGCAGTTTGGTCGGGGGAATAAACACTGAAGCTTTCTTT.

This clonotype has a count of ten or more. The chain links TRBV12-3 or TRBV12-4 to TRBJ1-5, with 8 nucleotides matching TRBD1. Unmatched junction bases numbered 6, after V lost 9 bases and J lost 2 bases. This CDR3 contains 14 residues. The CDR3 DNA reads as TGTGCCAGTTCACAGGGGGGTCGCAATCAGCCCCAGCATTTT. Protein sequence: CASSQGGRNQPQHF.

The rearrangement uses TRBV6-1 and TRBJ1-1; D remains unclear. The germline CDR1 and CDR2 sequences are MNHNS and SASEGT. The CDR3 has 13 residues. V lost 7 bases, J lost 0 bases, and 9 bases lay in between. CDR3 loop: CASIESMNTEAFF. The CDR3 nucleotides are TGTGCCAGCATAGAAAGCATGAACACTGAAGCTTTCTTT.

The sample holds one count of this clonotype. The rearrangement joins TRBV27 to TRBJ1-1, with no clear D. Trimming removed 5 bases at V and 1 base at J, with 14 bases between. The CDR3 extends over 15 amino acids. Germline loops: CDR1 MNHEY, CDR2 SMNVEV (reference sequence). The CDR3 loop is CASSPDSVRNTEAFF. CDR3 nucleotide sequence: TGTGCCAGCAGTCCGGACTCGGTGCGGAACACTGAAGCTTTCTTT.

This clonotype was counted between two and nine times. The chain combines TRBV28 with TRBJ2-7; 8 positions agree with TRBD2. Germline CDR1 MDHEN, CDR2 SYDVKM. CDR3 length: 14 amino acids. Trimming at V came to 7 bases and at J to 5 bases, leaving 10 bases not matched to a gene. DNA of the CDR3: TGTGCCAGCATCCGGGCCGGGACTAGTAACGAGCAGTACTTC. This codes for CASIRAGTSNEQYF. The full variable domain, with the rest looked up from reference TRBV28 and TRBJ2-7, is DVKVTQSSRYLVKRTGEKVFLECVQDMDHENMFWYRQDPGLGLRLIYFSYDVKMKEKGDIPEGYSVSREKKERFSLILESASTNQTSMYLCASIRAGTSNEQYFGPGTRLTVT.

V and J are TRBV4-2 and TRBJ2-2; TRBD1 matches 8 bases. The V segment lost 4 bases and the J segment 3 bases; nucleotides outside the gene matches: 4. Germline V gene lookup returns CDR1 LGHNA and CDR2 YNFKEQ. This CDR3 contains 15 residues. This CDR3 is CASSPRGRYTGELFF. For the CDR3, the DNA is TGTGCCAGCAGCCCCAGGGGGCGCTACACCGGGGAGCTGTTTTTT.